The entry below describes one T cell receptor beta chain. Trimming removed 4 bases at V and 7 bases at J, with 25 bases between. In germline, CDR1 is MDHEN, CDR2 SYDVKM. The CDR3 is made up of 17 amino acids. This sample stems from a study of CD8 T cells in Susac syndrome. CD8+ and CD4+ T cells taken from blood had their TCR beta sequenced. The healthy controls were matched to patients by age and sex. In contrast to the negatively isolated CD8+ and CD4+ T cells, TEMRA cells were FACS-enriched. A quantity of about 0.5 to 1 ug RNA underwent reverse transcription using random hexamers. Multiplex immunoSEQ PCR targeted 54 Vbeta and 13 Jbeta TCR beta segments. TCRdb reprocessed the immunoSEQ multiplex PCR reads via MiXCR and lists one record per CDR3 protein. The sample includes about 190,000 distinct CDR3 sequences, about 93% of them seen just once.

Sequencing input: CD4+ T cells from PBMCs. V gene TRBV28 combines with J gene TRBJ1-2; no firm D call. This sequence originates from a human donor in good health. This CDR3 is CASSSPGDVSVYSGYTF. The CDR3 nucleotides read TGTGCCAGCAGTTCTCCCGGGGATGTAAGTGTATATTCTGGCTACACCTTC.